The 25 T cell receptor beta chains listed next were all sequenced from one sample in a study of glioma-infiltrating T cells. Amplification of TCR alpha and beta CDR3 regions from RNA used iRepertoire nested multiplex PCR. Each CDR3 protein is one row after TCRdb ran MiXCR on the multiplex PCR reads. The sample holds 300,000 to 450,000 distinct CDR3 sequences; around 45% are singletons and the top ten take about 12%. Sequencing was performed on glioma tissue, nonneoplastic brain tissue, or PBMCs (not recorded which). The receptors come from a human donor with low-grade glioma or glioblastoma, undergoing nonglioma brain surgery, or in good health (not recorded which).

V usage is TRBV20-1 and J usage is TRBJ2-2; tentative D call: TRBD2 (6 bases). Trimming left V 5 bases short and J 7 bases short, with 14 bases between. This CDR3 contains 13 residues. CDR1 and CDR2 from the germline V gene are DFQATT and SNEGSKA (reference sequence). The CDR3, as DNA: TGCAGTGCTCAGAGCGGAGGGGACGGGGAGCTGTTTTTT. This gives the protein CSAQSGGDGELFF.

This clonotype occurred a few times. A much more abundant neighbour one base away suggests this may be a read error. The V call is TRBV20-1, the J call TRBJ2-3; D unclear. Germline CDR1 and CDR2: DFQATT and SNEGSKA (reference sequence). This CDR3 is 12 amino acids long. The CDR3 DNA sequence: TGCGGTGCTAGTTGGACCACAGATACGCAGTATTTT. Translating gives CGASWTTDTQYF.

Ten or more counts support this clonotype. This sequence joins TRBV27 and TRBJ2-5; 7 bases are shared with TRBD2. V was clipped by 4 bases and J by 5 bases; unmatched bases: 7. The CDR3 contains 14 residues. Germline V gene lookup returns CDR1 MNHEY and CDR2 SMNVEV (reference sequence). The CDR3 bases are TGTGCCAGCAGTTCGTCTCTGACTAGCGAGACCCAGTACTTC. As protein: CASSSSLTSETQYF.

Turning to this clonotype: One end of the junction does not line up with germline, which may come from a read error. The chain has TRBV20-1 and TRBJ2-2; 9 bases align to TRBD2. CDR1 is DFQATT, CDR2 SNEGSKA, per germline (reference sequence). The CDR3 is made up of 15 amino acids. CDR3 sequence (DNA): TGCAGTGCGAGAGATGCGGGAGGGGCCACCGGGGAGCTGTTTTTT. The encoded protein is CSARDAGGATGELFF.

This clonotype showed up just once. This sequence may be a read error, since a much larger clone differs from it by one base. The CDR3 ends on some other residue instead of the conserved phenylalanine or tryptophan, so this is likely a read error. J is TRBJ1-5 and V is TRBV6-6; no clear D gene. The CDR3 totals 11 residues. In germline, CDR1 is MNHNY, CDR2 SVGAGI (reference sequence). The ends were cut back, 3 bases at V and 5 bases at J, with 2 bases in the middle. The CDR3 bases are TGTGCCAGCAGTTATGATCAGCCCCAGCATTCT. This gives the protein CASSYDQPQHS.

This chain links TRBV7-9 with TRBJ2-7; D remains ambiguous. Germline CDR1 SEHNR, CDR2 FQNEAQ (reference sequence). The CDR3 spans 12 residues. Deletions cut 2 bases from V and 4 bases from J, with 6 bases between. CDR3 in DNA: TGTGCCAGCAGCTTACTCCTTTACGAGCAGTACTTC. This encodes CASSLLLYEQYF.

Ten or more counts support this clonotype. The rearrangement joins TRBV20-1 to TRBJ2-3; D may be TRBD2 (6 bases). Trimming took off 1 base at V and 0 bases at J, with 8 bases between the two ends. CDR3 length equals 14 residues. Germline lookup yields CDR1 DFQATT and CDR2 SNEGSKA (reference sequence). CDR3 protein: CSARVAGSTDTQYF. The DNA for the CDR3 is TGCAGTGCTAGAGTGGCGGGGAGCACAGATACGCAGTATTTT.

This clonotype was observed at least ten times. The genes are TRBV6-1 and TRBJ2-7, with TRBD2 matching 9 bases. The CDR3 runs 14 residues. Germline V gene data show CDR1 as MNHNS and CDR2 as SASEGT. J was trimmed by 0 bases and V by 7 bases; bases with no gene match: 4. Written as DNA, the CDR3 is TGTGCCAGCACCTATAGCGGGAGCTCCTACGAGCAGTACTTC. It translates to CASTYSGSSYEQYF.

This clonotype was counted a few times. This chain links TRBV18 with TRBJ2-1, with D perhaps matching TRBD1 or TRBD2 (6 bases each). The CDR3 is 15 amino acids. Looked up from germline, CDR1 is KGHSH and CDR2 is LQKENI. V shed 3 bases and J shed 1 base, with 10 bases lying between them. DNA for the CDR3: TGTGCCAGCTCACCGAGGGGGGCATCCTACAATGAGCAGTTCTTC. It translates to CASSPRGASYNEQFF.

The sample holds many counts of this clonotype. This chain links TRBV25-1 with TRBJ1-4; 7 bases agree with TRBD1. Trimming removed 2 bases from V and 8 bases from J; junction bases left unmatched: 5. The CDR3 runs 14 residues. Germline CDR1 MGHDK, CDR2 SYGVNS. The CDR3, as DNA: TGTGCCAGCAGTGAACCCTCCAGGGGGGAAAAACTGTTTTTT. It specifies CASSEPSRGEKLFF. The whole variable domain, remainder taken from reference TRBV25-1 and TRBJ1-4, is EADIYQTPRYLVIGTGKKITLECSQTMGHDKMYWYQQDPGMELHLIHYSYGVNSTEKGDLSSESTVSRIRTEHFPLTLESARPSHTSQYLCASSEPSRGEKLFFGSGTQLSVL.

This clonotype was counted only a few times. The rearrangement uses TRBV29-1 and TRBJ2-1; the D call may be TRBD1 or TRBD2 (5 bases each). The CDR3 is 13 amino acids. The V gene's germline CDR1 is SQVTM and CDR2 ANQGSEA. The DNA for the CDR3 is TGCAGTGCGACCGGGACGGCCTACAATGAGCAGTTCTTC. As protein: CSATGTAYNEQFF.

In its sample, this clonotype was seen once. The rearrangement joins TRBV19 to TRBJ2-1; perhaps TRBD1 as D (7 bases). V lost 6 bases and J 6 bases, leaving 21 bases between the germline ends. The germline V gene has CDR1 LNHDA and CDR2 SQIVND (reference sequence). The length of the CDR3 is 16 residues. In nucleotides, the CDR3 is TGTGCCAGTAGCCTGTTGGAGGGGGCGCGTAGCAATGAGCAGTTCTTC. Protein: CASSLLEGARSNEQFF.

This clonotype was observed a few times. This rearrangement joins TRBV20-1 to TRBJ2-7; D gene uncertain. CDR1 is DFQATT and CDR2 is SNEGSKA in the germline V gene (reference sequence). This CDR3 contains 11 residues. The germline V and J ends were trimmed by 0 bases and 6 bases, with 6 bases remaining between them. CDR3 loop: CSARDGVEQYF. The CDR3 bases are TGCAGTGCTAGAGACGGAGTCGAGCAGTACTTC.

In its sample, this clonotype was seen a few times. The gene calls are TRBV20-1 and TRBJ2-7; 7 bases map to TRBD2. This CDR3 region has 16 residues. In germline, CDR1 is DFQATT, CDR2 SNEGSKA (reference sequence). V gave up 0 bases and J gave up 3 bases; unmatched junction bases: 11. The CDR3 loop reads CSARDPPRGGSYEQYF. DNA for the CDR3: TGCAGTGCTAGAGATCCCCCTAGGGGCGGGAGCTACGAGCAGTACTTC.

As to this clonotype: A read error may explain this, as a much larger clone is one base away. J is TRBJ2-1 and V is TRBV20-1; 8 bases line up with TRBD2. In germline, CDR1 is DFQATT, CDR2 SNEGSKA (reference sequence). V trimming: 5 bases; J trimming: 10 bases; junction bases outside the gene matches: 10. This CDR3 comprises 13 residues. The CDR3 sequence is CSAYHSGNHEQFF. CDR3 nucleotide sequence: TGCAGTGCTTACCATAGCGGGAACCACGAGCAGTTCTTC.

Ten or more counts support this clonotype. The J gene is TRBJ2-1, the V gene TRBV6-2 or TRBV6-3, with 11 bases aligning to TRBD1. Germline V gene sequence: CDR1 MNHEY, CDR2 SVGEGT. Trimming took 1 base from V and 4 from J; bases not matched to a gene: 3. The CDR3 runs 16 residues. CDR3 in DNA: TGTGCCAGCAGTTACTTCCGGGACAGGGGGTACAATGAGCAGTTCTTC. It translates to CASSYFRDRGYNEQFF.

With regard to this clonotype: This clone may be a read error of a much larger clone one base away. This chain links TRBV6-2 or TRBV6-3 with TRBJ1-1; D gene unclear. This CDR3 contains 12 residues. From germline, CDR1 is MNHEY and CDR2 SVGEGT. The CDR3 loop is CASSSKNTETFF. The DNA of the CDR3 is TGTGCCAGCAGTTCTAAGAACACTGAAACTTTCTTT.

Regarding this clonotype: The conserved final phenylalanine or tryptophan is absent from the CDR3, which likely points to a read error. V usage is TRBV25-1 and J usage is TRBJ2-7, with D uncertain. Judging by the DNA end, TRBJ2-5 fits better; the J call may be wrong. Germline V gives CDR1 MGHDK, CDR2 SYGVNS. This CDR3 has 13 residues. The CDR3: CASSDGLQETQYI. Written as DNA, the CDR3 is TGTGCCAGCAGTGACGGGCTACAAGAGACCCAGTACATC.

This clonotype came up a few times. The J gene is TRBJ1-2, the V gene TRBV20-1; no reliable D call. The CDR3 contains 11 residues. The germline V gene has CDR1 DFQATT and CDR2 SNEGSKA (reference sequence). V lost 3 bases and J lost 4, with 6 bases in between. The CDR3 DNA reads TGCAGTGCTAGTCGGTCCTATGGCTACACCTTC. Amino acid sequence: CSASRSYGYTF.

This rearrangement joins TRBV7-9 to TRBJ1-1; D unresolved. This CDR3 contains 12 residues. CDR1 and CDR2 from the germline V gene are SEHNR and FQNEAQ (reference sequence). Trimming removed 7 bases at V and 1 base at J, with 7 bases between. CDR3 nucleotides: TGTGCCAGCACCTACTCGAACACTGAAGCTTTCTTT. Translated: CASTYSNTEAFF.

Points on this clonotype: A much larger clone is a single base away; this may be a read error. V usage is TRBV6-6 and J usage is TRBJ2-7; maybe TRBD2 (5 bases). Germline V gene data show CDR1 as MNHNY and CDR2 as SVGAGI (reference sequence). This CDR3 region has 13 residues. Trimming cost V 6 bases and J 6 bases, with 15 bases left between them. The CDR3, as DNA: TGTGCCAGCAGCCCGGGAAACGCCTGCGAGCAGTACTTC. It codes for CASSPGNACEQYF.

This clonotype was observed once. CDR3 protein: CASSLVNPIPEAFF. The CDR3 region has the DNA TGTGCCAGCAGCTTAGTAAACCCTATCCCTGAAGCTTTCTTT. The gene calls are TRBV7-2 and TRBJ1-1; D gene uncertain. The germline V gene has CDR1 SGHTA and CDR2 FQGNSA. V was cut by 1 base and J by 6 bases, with 12 bases left in between. The CDR3 covers 14 residues.

This clonotype was counted once. J is TRBJ2-1 and V is TRBV5-4, with TRBD1 matching 10 bases. CDR3 length: 15 residues. CDR1 is SGHNT, CDR2 YYREEE, per germline (reference sequence). V lost 3 bases, J lost 7 bases, and 7 bases stayed unmatched. CDR3 bases: TGTGCCAGCAGCTGGGACAGGGGAGGTTTAAATGAGCAGTTCTTC. This codes for CASSWDRGGLNEQFF.

This chain joins TRBV28 and TRBJ2-1, with 7 bases aligning to TRBD2. The CDR3 totals 16 residues. The germline gives CDR1 MDHEN, CDR2 SYDVKM. V was pared by 5 bases and J by 0 bases, with 7 bases of the junction left unmatched. The CDR3 protein is CASSMGPGGSYNEQFF. The CDR3 region has the DNA TGTGCCAGCAGTATGGGCCCGGGGGGCTCCTACAATGAGCAGTTCTTC.

This clonotype was detected only a few times. The chain carries TRBV18 and TRBJ1-2; 8 positions match TRBD1. The CDR3 covers 14 residues. Trimming removed 3 bases from V and 1 base from J; junction bases left unmatched: 1. Germline lookup yields CDR1 KGHSH and CDR2 LQKENI. In DNA form, the CDR3 reads TGTGCCAGCTCACCGGGACAGGATAACTATGGCTACACCTTC. Protein: CASSPGQDNYGYTF.